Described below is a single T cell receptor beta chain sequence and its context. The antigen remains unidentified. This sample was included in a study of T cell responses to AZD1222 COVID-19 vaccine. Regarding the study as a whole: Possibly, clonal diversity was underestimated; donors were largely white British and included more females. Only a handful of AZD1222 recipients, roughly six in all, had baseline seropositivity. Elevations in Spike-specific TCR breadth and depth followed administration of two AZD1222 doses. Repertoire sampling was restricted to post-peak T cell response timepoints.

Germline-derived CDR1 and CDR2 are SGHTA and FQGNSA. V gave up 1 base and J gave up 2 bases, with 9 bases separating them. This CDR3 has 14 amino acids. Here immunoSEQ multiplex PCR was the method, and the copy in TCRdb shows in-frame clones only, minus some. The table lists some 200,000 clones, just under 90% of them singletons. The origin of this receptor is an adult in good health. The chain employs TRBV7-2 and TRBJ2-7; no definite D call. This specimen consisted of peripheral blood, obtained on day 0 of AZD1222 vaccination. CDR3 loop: CASSLDPGPYEQYF. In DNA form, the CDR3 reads TGTGCCAGCAGCTTAGATCCCGGTCCCTACGAGCAGTACTTC.